These 30 T cell receptor beta chains came from one sample sequenced in a study of PD-1 blockade in classical Hodgkin lymphoma. Specified time point: cycle 4 day 1 (C4D1), after more than five weeks of nivolumab. In every patient, relapse followed autologous stem cell transplantation, while exposure to brentuximab vedotin differed. The authors enriched CD8+ T cells from thawed PBMCs via magnetic negative selection. Using immunoSEQ multiplex PCR, the repertoire was profiled, and TCRdb retains in-frame clones only, with some absent. The table shows 4,000 to 6,000 clones, with about 65% occurring only once. The material sequenced was CD8+ T cells from blood, taken before the fourth cycle of nivolumab. These receptor sequences come from a human donor with classical Hodgkin lymphoma.

This clone was detected only a few times. The genes are TRBV4-2 and TRBJ2-3; maybe TRBD2 (5 bases). This CDR3 is 15 amino acids long. Germline V gene lookup returns CDR1 LGHNA and CDR2 YNFKEQ. Trimming removed 4 bases at V and 6 bases at J, with 17 bases between. The CDR3 nucleotides are TGTGCCAGCAGCCCGTCGAGTGGGAGCGGTGATACGCAGTATTTT. Translated: CASSPSSGSGDTQYF.

This chain links TRBV14 with TRBJ2-7; 12 positions agree with TRBD2. The CDR3 covers 15 residues. Per the germline V gene, CDR1 is SGHDN and CDR2 is FVKESK. Germline trimming cut 4 bases from V and 3 bases from J; bases unmatched to any gene: 4. The CDR3 loop is CASSLRLAGVYEQYF. DNA for the CDR3: TGTGCCAGCAGCCTCCGACTAGCGGGAGTCTACGAGCAGTACTTC.

This chain joins TRBV2 and TRBJ2-1, with D unclear. Germline V gives CDR1 SNHLY, CDR2 FYNNEI. The CDR3 covers 12 residues. V dropped 6 bases and J dropped 6 bases, with 9 bases sitting between them. The CDR3 DNA reads TGTGCCAGCAGCCCGATTATCAATGAGCAGTTCTTC. Translating it yields CASSPIINEQFF.

This clone was counted a few times. The rearrangement joins TRBV6-5 to TRBJ2-1; 10 nucleotides agree with TRBD2. This CDR3 has 14 amino acids. Germline CDR1 MNHEY, CDR2 SVGAGI. Trimming removed 5 bases from V and 6 bases from J; junction bases left unmatched: 4. CDR3 nucleotides: TGTGCCAGCAGTACTAGCGGGATAGGCAATGAGCAGTTCTTC. Translation: CASSTSGIGNEQFF.

The chain recombines TRBV2 with TRBJ1-5; D gene uncertain. Trimming took off 3 bases at V and 6 bases at J, with 12 bases between the two ends. Per the germline V gene, CDR1 is SNHLY and CDR2 is FYNNEI. This CDR3 region has 14 residues. CDR3 sequence: CASSESRVSQPQHF. DNA for the CDR3: TGTGCCAGCAGTGAGTCGAGGGTGAGTCAGCCCCAGCATTTT.

This clone has more than one count but fewer than ten. The rearrangement uses TRBV28 and TRBJ2-7, with D tentatively TRBD1 (6 bases). Germline lookup yields CDR1 MDHEN and CDR2 SYDVKM. CDR3 length equals 13 residues. Trimming took off 5 bases at V and 3 bases at J, with 11 bases between the two ends. CDR3: CASSVTGLYEQYF. The DNA for the CDR3 is TGTGCCAGCAGTGTAACAGGGCTCTACGAGCAGTACTTC.

The chain employs TRBV5-5 and TRBJ2-1; 9 nucleotides line up with TRBD2. This CDR3 is 18 amino acids long. With 5 bases clipped from V and 2 bases from J, the junction kept 14 bases outside the gene matches. Germline assignment: CDR1 SGHKS and CDR2 YYEKEE (reference sequence). The CDR3 spells CASSPGTSFLSAYNEQFF. The CDR3 bases are TGTGCCAGCAGTCCCGGGACTAGCTTTCTTTCGGCCTACAATGAGCAGTTCTTC.

The chain employs TRBV4-1 and TRBJ2-7; TRBD1 matches 9 bases. Germline CDR1 reads MGHRA; CDR2 reads YSYEKL. Germline trimming cut 4 bases from V and 3 bases from J; bases unmatched to any gene: 19. The CDR3 is made up of 19 amino acids. The DNA of the CDR3 is TGCGCCAGCAGCCCCGGGACAGGGCCCCTAGCGAACCAATACTACGAGCAGTACTTC. It codes for CASSPGTGPLANQYYEQYF.

V and J are TRBV11-1 and TRBJ1-4; a weak D match, TRBD1 (5 bases). Germline loops: CDR1 SGHAT, CDR2 FQDESV (reference sequence). This CDR3 is built from 15 residues. V lost 3 bases to trimming and J lost 2 bases, with 10 bases between them. Here the CDR3 DNA reads TGTGCCAGCAGCTTCCCTGGGGGGACTAATGAAAAACTGTTTTTT. Its translation is CASSFPGGTNEKLFF.

The chain recombines TRBV6-1 with TRBJ2-7; 7 nucleotides agree with TRBD2. The V gene end was trimmed by 4 bases and the J gene end by 3 bases; junction bases not matched to a gene: 9. Per germline, CDR1 MNHNS and CDR2 SASEGT. The CDR3 loop spans 15 amino acids. Written as DNA, the CDR3 is TGTGCCAGCAGTGCAGGGACTACACCGCACTACGAGCAGTACTTC. Translated: CASSAGTTPHYEQYF.

The sample holds a few counts of this clone. J is TRBJ2-7 and V is TRBV7-9; D is ambiguous. In germline, CDR1 is SEHNR, CDR2 FQNEAQ (reference sequence). The CDR3 has 18 amino acids. Trimming left V 3 bases short and J 0 bases short, with 21 bases between. The CDR3 is CASSFWNHLPDSSYEQYF. As DNA, the CDR3 is TGTGCCAGCAGCTTCTGGAATCACCTCCCCGATAGCTCCTACGAGCAGTACTTC.

This clone was counted a few times. The chain has TRBV29-1 and TRBJ2-1; 8 nucleotides match TRBD2. Germline-derived CDR1 and CDR2 are SQVTM and ANQGSEA. Trimming cost V 8 bases and J 6 bases; bases outside gene matches: 9. This CDR3 is built from 13 residues. The CDR3 spells CSCGAGDINEQFF. Written as DNA, the CDR3 is TGCAGCTGCGGAGCGGGAGACATCAATGAGCAGTTCTTC.

The V call is TRBV4-1, the J call TRBJ2-5, with 8 positions matching TRBD2. V was pared by 0 bases and J by 4 bases, with 7 bases of the junction left unmatched. CDR3 length: 16 residues. Germline V lookup: CDR1 MGHRA, CDR2 YSYEKL. The CDR3 nucleotides are TGCGCCAGCAGCCAAGATCAGCGGACTAGCACAGAGACCCAGTACTTC. Its translation: CASSQDQRTSTETQYF.

This clone was seen more than once but under ten times. This sequence joins TRBV9 and TRBJ1-1; D gene unclear. Germline-derived CDR1 and CDR2 are SGDLS and YYNGEE. Trimming removed 4 bases from V and 1 base from J, with 11 bases in between. The length of the CDR3 is 14 residues. The DNA of the CDR3 is TGTGCCAGCAGCCTCAGCTGGTCGAACACTGAAGCTTTCTTT. This gives the protein CASSLSWSNTEAFF.

A remark on this clone: One end of the junction fails to match germline, which may point to a read error. This chain joins TRBV27 and TRBJ1-1; 7 bases align to TRBD1. Germline CDR1 MNHEY, CDR2 SMNVEV (reference sequence). There are 16 residues in the CDR3. DNA for the CDR3: TGTGCCAGCAGATTATACATGAGTACAGGGGAGGCTGAAGCTTTCTTT. This gives the protein CASRLYMSTGEAEAFF.

This clone was detected only once. This chain joins TRBV11-1 and TRBJ2-7; D is undetermined. The germline V and J ends were trimmed by 3 bases and 5 bases, with 8 bases remaining between them. The CDR3 is 12 residues long. The V gene's germline CDR1 is SGHAT and CDR2 FQDESV (reference sequence). DNA of the CDR3: TGTGCCAGCAGCTTCGCTGCCCACGAGCAGTACTTC. Translation gives CASSFAAHEQYF.

The chain joins TRBV5-4 to TRBJ2-7; 8 nucleotides align to TRBD2. Trimming at V came to 4 bases and at J to 1 base, leaving 4 bases not matched to a gene. Per the germline V gene, CDR1 is SGHNT and CDR2 is YYREEE (reference sequence). The CDR3 sequence is 14 residues long. In DNA form, the CDR3 reads TGTGCCAGCAGCCTGACTAGCGAGTCCTACGAGCAGTACTTC. Protein product: CASSLTSESYEQYF.

This sequence joins TRBV28 and TRBJ2-7; D unresolved. V was cut by 3 bases and J by 2 bases, with 8 bases left in between. CDR1 is MDHEN, CDR2 SYDVKM, per germline. This CDR3 comprises 13 residues. The CDR3 here is CASSFLGAYEQYF. CDR3 sequence (DNA): TGTGCCAGCAGTTTCCTCGGAGCCTACGAGCAGTACTTC.

The rearrangement links TRBV7-8 to TRBJ2-1, with D tentatively TRBD1 (6 bases). This CDR3 has 15 amino acids. Germline V gene sequence: CDR1 SGHVS, CDR2 FQNEAQ. With 2 bases removed from V and 2 bases from J, the gap between germline ends came to 10 bases. The CDR3 spells CASSLKGTPYNEQFF. CDR3 DNA sequence: TGTGCCAGCAGCTTAAAAGGGACACCCTACAATGAGCAGTTCTTC. The full variable domain, with the rest looked up from reference TRBV7-8 and TRBJ2-1, is GAGVSQSPRYKVAKRGQDVALRCDPISGHVSLFWYQQALGQGPEFLTYFQNEAQLDKSGLPSDRFFAERPEGSVSTLKIQRTQQEDSAVYLCASSLKGTPYNEQFFGPGTRLTVL.

V usage is TRBV13 and J usage is TRBJ2-7, with D perhaps given as TRBD1 or TRBD2 (5 bases each). V was shortened by 8 bases and J by 1 base, with 9 bases between the two germline ends. The CDR3 spans 12 residues. Germline values: CDR1 PRHDT, CDR2 FYEKMQ (reference sequence). CDR3 sequence: CASGGKSYEQYF. CDR3 sequence (DNA): TGTGCCAGCGGGGGAAAATCCTACGAGCAGTACTTC. The entire variable domain, with the rest obtained from reference TRBV13 and TRBJ2-7, is as follows: AAGVIQSPRHLIKEKRETATLKCYPIPRHDTVYWYQQGPGQDPQFLISFYEKMQSDKGSIPDRFSAQQFSDYHSELNMSSLELGDSALYFCASGGKSYEQYFGPGTRLTVT.

The genes are TRBV28 and TRBJ1-1; tentatively, D is TRBD1 (6 bases). Germline-derived CDR1 and CDR2 are MDHEN and SYDVKM. Trimming stripped 1 base from V and 0 bases from J, with 12 bases between. This CDR3 contains 16 residues. CDR3 in DNA: TGTGCCAGCAGTTTATCACAGGGAAACATGAACACTGAAGCTTTCTTT. It specifies CASSLSQGNMNTEAFF.

J is TRBJ2-1 and V is TRBV2, with D perhaps matching TRBD1 (5 bases). V gave up 3 bases and J gave up 2 bases, with 5 bases separating them. The CDR3 runs to 13 residues. Germline-derived CDR1 and CDR2 are SNHLY and FYNNEI. CDR3 in DNA: TGTGCCAGCAGTGAGGACACCTACAATGAGCAGTTCTTC. It yields the protein CASSEDTYNEQFF.

The J gene is TRBJ2-1, the V gene TRBV6-1; D gene uncertain. Trimming took 2 bases from V and 3 from J, leaving 11 bases between them. The length of the CDR3 is 15 residues. In germline, CDR1 is MNHNS, CDR2 SASEGT. The CDR3 bases are TGTGCCAGCAGTGAAATCGTACAGAGCTACAATGAGCAGTTCTTC. The encoded protein is CASSEIVQSYNEQFF.

This sequence joins TRBV29-1 and TRBJ1-2, with 10 bases fitting TRBD1. Losses at the gene ends were 3 bases for V and 4 bases for J; bases not matched to a gene: 8. The CDR3 runs to 15 residues. CDR1 SQVTM and CDR2 ANQGSEA come from the germline V gene. As DNA, the CDR3 is TGCAGCGTTGATAGCGGACAGGGGGTTATCTATGGCTACACCTTC. Encoded protein: CSVDSGQGVIYGYTF.

V usage is TRBV14 and J usage is TRBJ2-1, with 7 bases lining up with TRBD2. V lost 4 bases, J lost 0 bases, and 9 bases stayed unmatched. This CDR3 contains 17 residues. Germline CDR1 reads SGHDN; CDR2 reads FVKESK. The CDR3 DNA is TGTGCCAGCAGCCTCGCGGGAGCTGGTAGCTCCTACAATGAGCAGTTCTTC. As protein: CASSLAGAGSSYNEQFF.

The CDR3 coding sequence is TGTGCCAGCAGCTCCGCACCTAGCGGGAGAAGTGAAGAGCAGTACTTC. Translating gives CASSSAPSGRSEEQYF. The V and J genes are TRBV7-6 and TRBJ2-7; 10 bases are shared with TRBD2. The junction had 13 bases not matched to a gene; V was cut back by 4 bases and J by 7 bases. Germline CDR1 reads SGHVS; CDR2 reads FNYEAQ. The CDR3 is made up of 16 amino acids.

The chain has TRBV11-2 and TRBJ2-1, with D unclear. The CDR3 contains 11 residues. Germline lookup yields CDR1 SGHAT and CDR2 FQNNGV. V was clipped by 2 bases and J by 8 bases, with 4 bases between them. CDR3 nucleotide sequence: TGTGCCAGCAGCTTAAGTCATGAGCAGTTCTTC. This sequence encodes CASSLSHEQFF.

V and J are TRBV4-2 and TRBJ2-7; no reliable D call. Trimming took off 7 bases at V and 2 bases at J, with 6 bases between the two ends. CDR3 length equals 11 residues. Germline V gene lookup returns CDR1 LGHNA and CDR2 YNFKEQ. CDR3 DNA sequence: TGTGCCAGCAAAAGGCCCTACGAGCAGTACTTC. Its translation: CASKRPYEQYF.

The chain joins TRBV10-3 to TRBJ2-7, with 8 bases that match TRBD2. Germline assignment: CDR1 ENHRY and CDR2 SYGVKD. The CDR3 is made up of 15 amino acids. After removal of 0 bases from V and 3 bases from J, the junction contained 4 bases not matched to a gene. The CDR3 loop is CAISESLAGYYEQYF. CDR3 DNA: TGTGCCATCAGTGAGTCTTTAGCGGGGTACTACGAGCAGTACTTC.

V gene TRBV28 combines with J gene TRBJ1-3; no clear D gene. CDR1 and CDR2 (germline): MDHEN, SYDVKM. The CDR3 is 17 amino acids. The V and J ends lost 8 bases and 0 bases respectively, with 20 bases between them. The CDR3 reads CASSLYKSLSSGNTIYF. CDR3 nucleotide sequence: TGTGCCAGCTCCTTGTATAAGTCACTAAGCTCTGGAAACACCATATATTTT.